Reported below is one TCR beta chain. Its antigen is unidentified. Profiling relied on immunoSEQ multiplex PCR, and the TCRdb table lists in-frame clones only, not all of them. The repertoire holds some 90,000 clones, approximately 83% seen once, with around 5.6% in the top ten. CDR3 length: 13 amino acids. The V end lost 6 bases, the J end lost 7 bases, and 15 bases lay between the germline ends. Looked up from germline, CDR1 is MNHEY and CDR2 is SMNVEV (reference sequence). This sample was included in a study of identifying expanded T cells in peripheral blood. Study results and caveats: Variance in clone template counts between roughly 2-week samples significantly increased with total template count across all healthy donors. Technical replicates showed roughly 1.2 changed clones; approximately 2 weeks roughly 18; four weeks 19.

Sequenced: blood. The source is a person between 18 and 75 years old in good health. V and J are TRBV27 and TRBJ1-1; the D gene is possibly TRBD1 (5 bases). CDR3 DNA: TGTGCCAGCAGCCCCCGGCAGGGCCATGAAGCTTTCTTT. Protein: CASSPRQGHEAFF.